A single sample gave rise to the 26 T cell receptor beta chains below, sequenced in a study of T cells in localized non-small cell lung cancer. The assay was immunoSEQ multiplex PCR, and TCRdb's table has in-frame clones only and misses some. The sample holds roughly 13,000 clones, roughly 82% seen once. Sequenced material: peripheral blood, taken before any cancer treatment. The receptors here all came from a male donor older than 55 with stage I squamous cell lung carcinoma.

V and J are TRBV19 and TRBJ1-1, with 7 bases aligning to TRBD1. CDR1 and CDR2 from the germline V gene are LNHDA and SQIVND (reference sequence). The CDR3 loop spans 14 amino acids. With V trimmed by 1 base and J by 1 base, 0 bases remained unmatched. The CDR3 is CASSIGTGNTEAFF. CDR3 DNA sequence: TGTGCCAGTAGTATAGGGACAGGGAACACTGAAGCTTTCTTT.

V and J are TRBV6-1 and TRBJ1-2; D not certain. The germline V gene has CDR1 MNHNS and CDR2 SASEGT. CDR3 size: 13 residues. With 4 bases removed from V and 5 bases from J, the gap between germline ends came to 11 bases. The CDR3 sequence: CASSVRMGYGYTF. CDR3 coding DNA: TGTGCCAGCAGTGTTCGAATGGGGTATGGCTACACCTTC.

This chain joins TRBV7-8 and TRBJ1-2; 7 bases are shared with TRBD1. Germline-derived CDR1 and CDR2 are SGHVS and FQNEAQ. The CDR3 covers 14 residues. Trimming at V came to 1 base and at J to 5 bases, leaving 4 bases not matched to a gene. The CDR3 region has the DNA TGTGCCAGCAGCTTAGAGGGACAGTTTTATGGCTACACCTTC. Its protein is CASSLEGQFYGYTF. Filled out from reference TRBV7-8 and TRBJ1-2, the complete variable domain reads GAGVSQSPRYKVAKRGQDVALRCDPISGHVSLFWYQQALGQGPEFLTYFQNEAQLDKSGLPSDRFFAERPEGSVSTLKIQRTQQEDSAVYLCASSLEGQFYGYTFGSGTRLTVV.

The chain carries TRBV13 and TRBJ2-7; TRBD2 matches at 9 bases. Germline CDR1 reads PRHDT; CDR2 reads FYEKMQ (reference sequence). J gave up 2 bases and V 0 bases, and 5 bases lay outside the gene matches. The CDR3 extends over 16 amino acids. The CDR3 protein is CASSLGGTSRAYEQYF. The CDR3 nucleotides are TGTGCCAGCAGCTTAGGGGGGACTAGCCGGGCCTACGAGCAGTACTTC.

This chain joins TRBV2 and TRBJ2-6; D gene unclear. Trimming stripped 6 bases from V and 1 base from J, with 4 bases between. The V gene's germline CDR1 is SNHLY and CDR2 FYNNEI. This CDR3 is built from 13 residues. The CDR3 protein is CASRGSGANVLTF. DNA of the CDR3: TGTGCCAGCAGGGGGTCTGGGGCCAACGTCCTGACTTTC.

In DNA form, the CDR3 reads TGTGCCAGCAGCGGGACAGGGTTTGGTGAGCAGTTCTTC. It encodes CASSGTGFGEQFF. This chain joins TRBV5-8 and TRBJ2-1; 9 bases match TRBD1. The CDR3 length is 13 residues. Germline V gene data show CDR1 as SGHTS and CDR2 as YDEGEE. Trimming removed 4 bases from V and 9 bases from J; junction bases left unmatched: 5.

This chain connects TRBV6-6 to TRBJ1-1; perhaps TRBD1 as D (5 bases). CDR1 is MNHNY, CDR2 SVGAGI, per germline (reference sequence). V lost 9 bases to trimming and J lost 5 bases, with 19 bases between them. CDR3 size: 14 residues. CDR3 bases: TGTGCCAGTTCTCTAGATGGGGGGGGAACTGAAGCTTTCTTT. Encoded protein: CASSLDGGGTEAFF.

The chain employs TRBV7-8 and TRBJ2-4, with TRBD1 matching over 8 bases. Germline CDR1 reads SGHVS; CDR2 reads FQNEAQ. CDR3 size: 17 residues. V was pared by 4 bases and J by 0 bases, with 8 bases of the junction left unmatched. This chain's CDR3 is CASSSERTGLAKNIQYF. The CDR3 region has the DNA TGTGCCAGCAGCTCTGAACGGACAGGGCTAGCCAAAAACATTCAGTACTTC. Full variable domain (remainder filled in from reference TRBV7-8 and TRBJ2-4): GAGVSQSPRYKVAKRGQDVALRCDPISGHVSLFWYQQALGQGPEFLTYFQNEAQLDKSGLPSDRFFAERPEGSVSTLKIQRTQQEDSAVYLCASSSERTGLAKNIQYFGAGTRLSVL.

The chain carries TRBV2 and TRBJ2-1; 9 nucleotides line up with TRBD1. CDR3 length: 15 residues. J lost 7 bases, V lost 6 bases, and 10 bases had no gene match. Germline CDR1 is SNHLY and CDR2 is FYNNEI. The CDR3 sequence is CASRNSGQGLNEQFF. The CDR3 bases are TGTGCCAGCAGGAATTCGGGACAGGGATTGAATGAGCAGTTCTTC.

This clone was observed a handful of times. Here the CDR3 DNA reads TGTGCCAGCAGTTCCCCCTCCGGGCCCTCCAATGAGCAGTTCTTC. It translates to CASSSPSGPSNEQFF. The genes are TRBV6-6 and TRBJ2-1, with no clear D. The CDR3 has 15 residues. V was cut by 4 bases and J by 6 bases, with 16 bases left in between. The germline gives CDR1 MNHNY, CDR2 SVGAGI (reference sequence).

CDR3 coding DNA: TGTGCCAGCAGTTACTCGGAGGGGTGGCGGGAGCAGTTCTTC. Translating gives CASSYSEGWREQFF. The chain employs TRBV6-5 and TRBJ2-1, with D possibly matching TRBD2 (6 bases). The germline CDR1 and CDR2 sequences are MNHEY and SVGAGI. This CDR3 has 14 residues. Trimming removed 0 bases from V and 10 bases from J, with 13 bases in between.

The J gene is TRBJ1-1, the V gene TRBV30, with D possibly TRBD1 on 6 matching bases. V was cut by 6 bases and J by 7 bases, with 12 bases left in between. The germline V gene encodes CDR1 GTSNPN and CDR2 SVGIG (reference sequence). This CDR3 region has 11 residues. CDR3 nucleotides: TGTGCCTGCGGGACATACCTTGAAGCTTTCTTT. Protein product: CACGTYLEAFF.

The chain recombines TRBV5-1 with TRBJ2-5; TRBD1 agrees at 10 bases. Looked up from germline, CDR1 is SGHRS and CDR2 is YFSETQ. This CDR3 has 14 residues. Germline trimming cut 0 bases from V and 8 bases from J; bases unmatched to any gene: 4. The DNA of the CDR3 is TGCGCCAGCAGCTTGGAAGGGACAGGGGATACCCAGTACTTC. Residues: CASSLEGTGDTQYF.

The chain combines TRBV7-8 with TRBJ1-2; 7 bases fit TRBD1. CDR1 is SGHVS and CDR2 is FQNEAQ in the germline V gene. This CDR3 spans 17 amino acids. With V trimmed by 4 bases and J by 7 bases, 18 bases remained unmatched. This CDR3 reads CASSSWGPAGGDSGYTF. The CDR3 DNA sequence: TGTGCCAGCAGCTCCTGGGGACCGGCAGGGGGTGATAGTGGCTACACCTTC.

This clone appeared a few times. J is TRBJ2-1 and V is TRBV12-5; TRBD2 aligns across 11 bases. CDR1 is LGHNT, CDR2 FRNRAP, per germline. The length of the CDR3 is 15 residues. The J segment lost 8 bases and the V segment lost 1 base, leaving 4 bases of the junction unmatched. The CDR3 DNA sequence: TGTGCTAGTGGTTTGGATAGCGGGAGGGACCATGAGCAGTTCTTC. Translated: CASGLDSGRDHEQFF.

This chain uses TRBV6-1 with TRBJ2-1, with D maybe TRBD1 (5 bases). The CDR3 is 15 amino acids. V lost 1 base, J lost 9 bases, and 16 bases lay in between. Germline assignment: CDR1 MNHNS and CDR2 SASEGT. CDR3 protein: CASSEGEGVSFEQFF. Here the CDR3 DNA reads TGTGCCAGCAGTGAAGGGGAAGGGGTCTCTTTTGAGCAGTTCTTC.

The rearrangement uses TRBV2 and TRBJ2-7; D not certain. This CDR3 has 13 residues. The V gene's germline CDR1 is SNHLY and CDR2 FYNNEI. V lost 3 bases and J 2 bases, leaving 8 bases between the germline ends. The CDR3 DNA sequence: TGTGCCAGCAGTGATGCCGGCGCCTACGAGCAGTACTTC. The encoded protein is CASSDAGAYEQYF.

This chain uses TRBV6-5 with TRBJ2-1; possibly TRBD2 for D (6 bases). V lost 8 bases, J lost 6 bases, and 20 bases lay in between. CDR1 is MNHEY, CDR2 SVGAGI, per germline. The CDR3 has 15 amino acids. The CDR3 sequence is CASRNPPGLANEQFF. As DNA, the CDR3 is TGTGCCAGCCGGAACCCGCCGGGACTCGCCAATGAGCAGTTCTTC.

The chain has TRBV7-6 and TRBJ2-2, with D hard to call. The germline CDR1 and CDR2 sequences are SGHVS and FNYEAQ. The V and J ends lost 3 bases and 3 bases respectively, with 5 bases between them. The CDR3 covers 13 residues. CDR3 in DNA: TGTGCCAGCAGCTTGGTTCACACCGGGGAGCTGTTTTTT. This encodes CASSLVHTGELFF.

The V and J genes are TRBV7-2 and TRBJ2-7, with D possibly matching TRBD2 (5 bases). Trimming pared 5 bases from V and 4 bases from J, leaving 9 bases between. This CDR3 contains 12 residues. Per the germline V gene, CDR1 is SGHTA and CDR2 is FQGNSA. For the CDR3, the DNA is TGTGCCAGCAGCCGGGGTTGGTACGAGCAGTACTTC. The encoded protein is CASSRGWYEQYF. The full variable domain, its missing parts supplied by reference TRBV7-2 and TRBJ2-7, is GAGVSQSPSNKVTEKGKDVELRCDPISGHTALYWYRQSLGQGLEFLIYFQGNSAPDKSGLPSDRFSAERTGGSVSTLTIQRTQQEDSAVYLCASSRGWYEQYFGPGTRLTVT.

The chain employs TRBV30 and TRBJ1-2; unclear D gene. The germline CDR1 and CDR2 sequences are GTSNPN and SVGIG (reference sequence). The CDR3 spans 12 residues. V lost 5 bases and J lost 0, with 7 bases in between. The CDR3 DNA is TGTGCCTGGGACACGTCTAACTATGGCTACACCTTC. Its translation is CAWDTSNYGYTF.

The rearrangement joins TRBV11-3 to TRBJ2-2; D gene ambiguous. Germline V gene data show CDR1 as SGHNT and CDR2 as YENEEA. The V end lost 2 bases, the J end lost 6 bases, and 7 bases lay between the germline ends. The CDR3 loop spans 13 amino acids. CDR3 nucleotide sequence: TGTGCCAGCAGCTTATCGAGGTCCGGGGAGCTGTTTTTT. Its translation: CASSLSRSGELFF. Drawing the rest from reference TRBV11-3 and TRBJ2-2, the complete variable domain is EAGVVQSPRYKIIEKKQPVAFWCNPISGHNTLYWYLQNLGQGPELLIRYENEEAVDDSQLPKDRFSAERLKGVDSTLKIQPAELGDSAVYLCASSLSRSGELFFGEGSRLTVL.

CDR3 region: CASRGDGWNNQPQHF. CDR3 sequence (DNA): TGTGCCAGTAGAGGGGACGGCTGGAACAATCAGCCCCAGCATTTT. The chain joins TRBV19 to TRBJ1-5, with D possibly matching TRBD1 (5 bases). The CDR3 sequence is 15 residues long. Germline CDR1 LNHDA, CDR2 SQIVND (reference sequence). The ends were cut back, 6 bases at V and 3 bases at J, with 15 bases in the middle.

On this clone: Mismatch with germline at one junction end may stem from a read error. The rearrangement joins TRBV4-1 to TRBJ2-7; D is perhaps TRBD1 or TRBD2 (5 bases each). This CDR3 is 13 amino acids long. The germline gives CDR1 MGHRA, CDR2 YSYEKL. CDR3 amino acids: CASSQDQGTGRNF. CDR3 in DNA: TGCGCCAGCAGCCAAGATCAGGGTACGGGGCGAAATTTC.

The chain employs TRBV6-1 and TRBJ2-1; 12 bases line up with TRBD2. Per germline, CDR1 MNHNS and CDR2 SASEGT. The V segment lost 7 bases and the J segment 4 bases; nucleotides outside the gene matches: 2. CDR3 length equals 14 residues. This chain's CDR3 is CASNLAGGYNEQFF. CDR3 sequence (DNA): TGTGCCAGCAACCTAGCGGGAGGGTACAATGAGCAGTTCTTC.

The chain joins TRBV11-1 to TRBJ2-7; 7 bases map to TRBD1. This CDR3 contains 14 residues. The ends lost 5 bases at V and 5 bases at J; junction bases unmatched: 9. The germline gives CDR1 SGHAT, CDR2 FQDESV (reference sequence). In nucleotides, the CDR3 is TGTGCCAGCAGCCTCCCAGGGGGACGCGACGAGCAGTACTTC. Encoded protein: CASSLPGGRDEQYF.